This T cell receptor (beta chain) comes out of a study of blood T cell repertoires in COVID-19. In the source study's methods: The assay estimated nucleated cells by amplifying reference gene primers. This table comes from immunoSEQ multiplex PCR, and its TCRdb copy is limited to in-frame clones, with some not included. The DNA was the basis for D and trimming; V, J and clone size are from that table. The table records some 270,000 clones, 80% to 90% of them present only once. This CDR3 is built from 13 residues. Trimming took 4 bases from V and 3 from J; bases not matched to a gene: 3. Germline V CDR1 and CDR2: MGHRA, YSYEKL.

The chain is built from TRBV4-1 and TRBJ2-7; TRBD1 agrees at 7 bases. This TCR was sampled from a woman aged 65 to 85 with acute or convalescent COVID-19. Sequenced sample: peripheral blood. The DNA for the CDR3 is TGCGCCAGCAGCCGAAACAGGGGCTACGAGCAGTACTTC. Translation: CASSRNRGYEQYF.